This T cell receptor (beta chain) came from a study of cytomegalovirus exposure and HLA in healthy donors. Study-wide results and limits: The study listed around 150 cytomegalovirus-associated TCR beta chains.

The CDR3 is made up of 14 amino acids. CDR1 and CDR2 (germline): LNHNV, YYDKDF (reference sequence). Trimming pared 0 bases from V and 4 bases from J, leaving 9 bases between. Here immunoSEQ multiplex PCR was the method, and the copy in TCRdb shows in-frame clones only, minus some. The table lists around 250,000 clones, around 89% of them singletons, with 0.35% to 0.4% in the top ten. In this sample, this clone turned up once. Its target is not known. V is TRBV15 and J is TRBJ1-2; D not certain. This clonotype was sampled from a young woman in good health and CMV-seronegative. The sequencing sample was made of PBMCs. This chain's CDR3 is CATSREFRSYGYTF. The CDR3 DNA follows: TGTGCCACCAGCAGAGAGTTTAGGAGCTATGGCTACACCTTC.